The 6 T cell receptor beta chains listed next were all sequenced from one sample in a study of T cells in Graves' hyperthyroidism and ophthalmopathy. Using RNA transcripts as the source, TCR beta CDR3 regions were amplified. During a first-round RT-PCR of the TCR CDR3, the HTBI primer set was used. MiXCR, run by TCRdb on the multiplex PCR reads, gives a single entry per CDR3 protein. The table shows about 700,000 distinct CDR3 sequences, with 45% occurring only once. Sequencing used peripheral blood or thyroid tissue (not recorded which). The source of these receptors is an adult man with Graves' disease, either hyperthyroidism or ophthalmopathy (not recorded which).

About this clonotype itself: At one end, the junction sequence differs from germline, possibly due to a read error. The rearrangement joins TRBV29-1 to TRBJ1-2; no clear D. There are 10 residues in the CDR3. Germline assignment: CDR1 SQVTM and CDR2 ANQGSEA. CDR3 amino acids: CGVEEGGYTF. The CDR3 DNA sequence: TGCGGCGTTGAGGAGGGAGGCTACACCTTC. The variable domain in full, completed from reference TRBV29-1 and TRBJ1-2, reads SAVISQKPSRDICQRGTSLTIQCQVDSQVTMMFWYRQQPGQSLTLIATANQGSEATYESGFVIDKFPISRPNLTFSTLTVSNMSPEDSSIYLCGVEEGGYTFGSGTRLTVV.

The chain has TRBV10-1 and TRBJ2-3; maybe TRBD2 (6 bases). Trimming stripped 6 bases from V and 0 bases from J, with 10 bases between. CDR1 WNHNN and CDR2 SYGVQD come from the germline V gene (reference sequence). This CDR3 contains 14 residues. The CDR3 DNA reads TGCGCCAGCAGCCGGGACTCAAGCACAGATACGCAGTATTTT. Translated, it gives CASSRDSSTDTQYF.

V gene TRBV7-8 combines with J gene TRBJ2-5; maybe TRBD2 (5 bases). The CDR3 has 11 amino acids. Germline V gene sequence: CDR1 SGHVS, CDR2 FQNEAQ. The V and J ends lost 7 bases and 3 bases respectively, with 6 bases between them. This CDR3 reads CASNGEETQYF. CDR3 nucleotide sequence: TGTGCCAGCAACGGGGAAGAGACCCAGTACTTC.

J is TRBJ1-1 and V is TRBV29-1; D is perhaps TRBD1 (5 bases). The length of the CDR3 is 13 residues. Germline CDR1 is SQVTM and CDR2 is ANQGSEA. V was trimmed by 8 bases and J by 1 base, leaving 14 bases between them. The CDR3 DNA is TGCAGCTTGGAGGGACGGGAGAACACTGAAGCTTTCTTT. Translating gives CSLEGRENTEAFF.

This rearrangement joins TRBV20-1 to TRBJ2-6; D unclear. The CDR3 totals 15 residues. Germline values: CDR1 DFQATT, CDR2 SNEGSKA (reference sequence). Trimming took 3 bases from V and 2 from J, leaving 11 bases between them. The DNA of the CDR3 is TGCAGTGCTAGTCGAAATAACCCTGGGGCCAACGTCCTGACTTTC. Translated, it gives CSASRNNPGANVLTF.

This clonotype was seen a few times. This sequence joins TRBV11-2 and TRBJ2-7; D not certain. The germline gives CDR1 SGHAT, CDR2 FQNNGV. Trimming removed 2 bases at V and 0 bases at J, with 8 bases between. CDR3 length: 14 residues. The CDR3 here is CASSLRAASYEQYF. The CDR3 coding sequence is TGTGCCAGCAGCTTACGGGCAGCCTCCTACGAGCAGTACTTC.